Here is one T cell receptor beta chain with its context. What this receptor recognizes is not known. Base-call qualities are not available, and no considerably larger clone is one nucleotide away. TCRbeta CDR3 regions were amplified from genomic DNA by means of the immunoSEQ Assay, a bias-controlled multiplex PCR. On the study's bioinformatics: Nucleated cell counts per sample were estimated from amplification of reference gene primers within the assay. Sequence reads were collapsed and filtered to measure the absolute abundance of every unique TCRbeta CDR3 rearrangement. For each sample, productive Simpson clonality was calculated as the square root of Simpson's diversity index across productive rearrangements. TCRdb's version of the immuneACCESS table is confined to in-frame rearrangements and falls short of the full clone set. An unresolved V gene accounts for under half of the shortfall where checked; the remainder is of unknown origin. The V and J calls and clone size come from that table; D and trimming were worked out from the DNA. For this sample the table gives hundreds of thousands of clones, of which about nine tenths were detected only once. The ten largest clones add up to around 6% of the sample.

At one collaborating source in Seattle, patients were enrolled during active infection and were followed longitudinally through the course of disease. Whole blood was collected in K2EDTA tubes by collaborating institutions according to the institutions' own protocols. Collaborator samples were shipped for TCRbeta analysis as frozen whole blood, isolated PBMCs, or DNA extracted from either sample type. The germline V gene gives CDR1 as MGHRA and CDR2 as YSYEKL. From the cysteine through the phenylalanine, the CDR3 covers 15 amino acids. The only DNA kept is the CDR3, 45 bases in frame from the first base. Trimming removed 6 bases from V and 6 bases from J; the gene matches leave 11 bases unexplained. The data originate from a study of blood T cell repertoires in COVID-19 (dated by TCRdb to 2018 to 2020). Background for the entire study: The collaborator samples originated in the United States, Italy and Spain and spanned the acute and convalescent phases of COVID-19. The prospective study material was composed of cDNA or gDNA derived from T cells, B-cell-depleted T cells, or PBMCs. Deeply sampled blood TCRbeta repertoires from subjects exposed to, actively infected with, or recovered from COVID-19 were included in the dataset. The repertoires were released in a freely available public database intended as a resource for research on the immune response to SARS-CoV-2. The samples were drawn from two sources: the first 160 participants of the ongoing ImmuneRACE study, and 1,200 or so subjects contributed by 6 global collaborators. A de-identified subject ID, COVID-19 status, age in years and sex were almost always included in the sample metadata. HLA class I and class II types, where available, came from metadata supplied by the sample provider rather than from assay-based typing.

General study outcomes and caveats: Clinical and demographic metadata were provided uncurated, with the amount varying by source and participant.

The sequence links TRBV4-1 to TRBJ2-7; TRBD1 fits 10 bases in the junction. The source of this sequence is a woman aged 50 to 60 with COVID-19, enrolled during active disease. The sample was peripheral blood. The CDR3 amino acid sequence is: CASSYSTGGFGEQYF. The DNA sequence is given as TGCGCCAGCAGTTATTCGACAGGGGGCTTCGGCGAGCAGTACTTC.